Each of the 16 T cell receptor beta chains below was sequenced from the same sample in a study of CD8 T cells in Susac syndrome. The RNA input was about 0.45 to 1 ug, and it was reverse transcribed with random hexamers. TCRdb processed the immunoSEQ multiplex PCR reads anew with MiXCR; each CDR3 protein has one entry. This sample carries 180,000 or so distinct CDR3 sequences, about 95% of them seen once, and the ten largest clones take 0.085% to 0.12%. What was sequenced was CD4+ T cells from PBMCs. The source of these receptors is a human donor in good health.

The V gene is TRBV5-6, the J gene TRBJ2-1; 8 bases are shared with TRBD1. J gave up 9 bases and V 2 bases, and 4 bases lay outside the gene matches. Germline V CDR1 and CDR2: SGHDT, YYEEEE. The CDR3 runs 13 residues. Here the CDR3 reads CASSFRGLGEQFF. The CDR3 DNA reads as TGTGCCAGCAGCTTCAGGGGGCTGGGTGAGCAGTTCTTC. Using reference TRBV5-6 and TRBJ2-1 for the parts outside the CDR3, the full variable domain is DAGVTQSPTHLIKTRGQQVTLRCSPKSGHDTVSWYQQALGQGPQFIFQYYEEEERQRGNFPDRFSGHQFPNYSSELNVNALLLGDSALYLCASSFRGLGEQFFGPGTRLTVL.

This clonotype was seen once. This chain joins TRBV20-1 and TRBJ2-1, with 7 bases identical to TRBD2. J lost 6 bases, V lost 0 bases, and 8 bases had no gene match. This CDR3 spans 15 amino acids. Germline lookup yields CDR1 DFQATT and CDR2 SNEGSKA (reference sequence). The DNA of the CDR3 is TGCAGTGCTAGAGATGAGGCGGGAGCTGCCAATGAGCAGTTCTTC. Its translation: CSARDEAGAANEQFF.

The V and J genes are TRBV7-3 and TRBJ2-1, with 11 bases matching TRBD2. Germline loops: CDR1 SGHTA, CDR2 FQGTGA. The J segment lost 8 bases and the V segment lost 5 bases, leaving 8 bases of the junction unmatched. This CDR3 contains 15 residues. CDR3 in amino acids: CASSPQTSGIDEQFF. CDR3 nucleotides: TGTGCCAGCAGCCCTCAGACTAGCGGGATCGATGAGCAGTTCTTC.

The chain couples TRBV30 to TRBJ1-2; weak D call: TRBD1 (5 bases). The V end lost 2 bases, the J end lost 2 bases, and 9 bases lay between the germline ends. The length of the CDR3 is 13 residues. The germline gives CDR1 GTSNPN, CDR2 SVGIG (reference sequence). CDR3 sequence (DNA): TGTGCCTGGAGTCTGACAGCGAACTATGGCTACACCTTC. Encoded protein: CAWSLTANYGYTF.

The CDR3 reads CSVGQGRSQPQHF. The DNA for the CDR3 is TGCAGCGTTGGACAGGGAAGGAGTCAGCCCCAGCATTTT. The chain carries TRBV29-1 and TRBJ1-5; 7 nucleotides line up with TRBD1. The V segment lost 4 bases and the J segment 6 bases; nucleotides outside the gene matches: 6. Germline-derived CDR1 and CDR2 are SQVTM and ANQGSEA. The CDR3 is 13 residues long.

The chain combines TRBV6-4 with TRBJ2-3; D is possibly TRBD1 (6 bases). V lost 4 bases and J lost 3, with 11 bases in between. The CDR3 is made up of 14 amino acids. The germline CDR1 and CDR2 sequences are MRHNA and SNTAGT. The CDR3 protein is CASSVRGITDTQYF. The CDR3 nucleotides are TGTGCCAGCAGTGTCAGGGGTATAACAGATACGCAGTATTTT.

The V call is TRBV6-5, the J call TRBJ2-5, with D maybe TRBD2 (5 bases). This CDR3 contains 15 residues. Trimming took off 5 bases at V and 1 base at J, with 14 bases between the two ends. CDR1 MNHEY and CDR2 SVGAGI come from the germline V gene. CDR3 nucleotide sequence: TGTGCCAGCAGTAGCGGTGTTAAGGGCCAAGAGACCCAGTACTTC. It is translated as CASSSGVKGQETQYF.

This CDR3 reads CSARPFRGSYNEQFF. CDR3 nucleotides: TGCAGTGCTAGACCCTTCCGCGGCTCCTACAATGAGCAGTTCTTC. The rearrangement uses TRBV20-1 and TRBJ2-1; D gene uncertain. There are 15 residues in the CDR3. CDR1 is DFQATT, CDR2 SNEGSKA, per germline (reference sequence). Trimming pared 2 bases from V and 0 bases from J, leaving 11 bases between.

The DNA for the CDR3 is TGCAGTGCCACGAAGGGGGACCAGCCCCAGCATTTT. Protein: CSATKGDQPQHF. The chain has TRBV20-1 and TRBJ1-5; tentative D call: TRBD1 (6 bases). Germline V gene sequence: CDR1 DFQATT, CDR2 SNEGSKA (reference sequence). Deletions cut 6 bases from V and 7 bases from J, with 13 bases between. This CDR3 is built from 12 residues.

The chain recombines TRBV7-2 with TRBJ2-4; D might be TRBD1 (5 bases). The CDR3 sequence is 14 residues long. V was trimmed by 4 bases and J by 0 bases, leaving 7 bases between them. The germline V gene has CDR1 SGHTA and CDR2 FQGNSA. The CDR3 coding sequence is TGTGCCAGCAGCTCGGACATAGCCAAAAACATTCAGTACTTC. Amino acids: CASSSDIAKNIQYF.

This chain joins TRBV29-1 and TRBJ1-1; D is uncertain. Germline V gene lookup returns CDR1 SQVTM and CDR2 ANQGSEA. There are 13 residues in the CDR3. Trimming shortened V by 5 bases and J by 5 bases, and 15 bases separated the two germline ends. In DNA, the CDR3 is TGCAGCGTTTCCGGGGTTTATCGGACTGAAGCTTTCTTT. Its protein product is CSVSGVYRTEAFF.

The gene calls are TRBV25-1 and TRBJ2-7; no clear D gene. This CDR3 has 8 amino acids. Germline-derived CDR1 and CDR2 are MGHDK and SYGVNS. The CDR3 nucleotides are TGTCCGGACTACGAGCAGTACTTC. Translation: CPDYEQYF.

J is TRBJ2-2 and V is TRBV7-9; 8 nucleotides line up with TRBD2. Per the germline V gene, CDR1 is SEHNR and CDR2 is FQNEAQ (reference sequence). This CDR3 spans 15 amino acids. J gave up 4 bases and V 5 bases, and 6 bases lay outside the gene matches. CDR3 sequence reads: CASSPAGVSTGELFF. CDR3 nucleotide sequence: TGTGCCAGCAGCCCAGCGGGAGTATCCACCGGGGAGCTGTTTTTT.

The V and J genes are TRBV12-3 or TRBV12-4 and TRBJ2-5; a possible D gene is TRBD1 (5 bases). This CDR3 contains 13 residues. Trimming removed 5 bases from V and 4 bases from J, with 11 bases in between. The CDR3 reads CASSLGHLETQYF. The CDR3 DNA is TGTGCCAGCAGTCTCGGACATTTAGAGACCCAGTACTTC.

CDR3: CAWSPDRNQPQHF. The CDR3 nucleotides are TGTGCCTGGAGCCCTGACAGAAATCAGCCCCAGCATTTT. The rearrangement joins TRBV30 to TRBJ1-5; a possible D gene is TRBD1 (5 bases). The V gene's germline CDR1 is GTSNPN and CDR2 SVGIG (reference sequence). Trimming stripped 3 bases from V and 4 bases from J, with 10 bases between. The CDR3 spans 13 residues.

This chain links TRBV19 with TRBJ2-7; 8 nucleotides align to TRBD1. The CDR3 is 14 amino acids. Per germline, CDR1 LNHDA and CDR2 SQIVND (reference sequence). The V gene end was trimmed by 4 bases and the J gene end by 6 bases; junction bases not matched to a gene: 8. The CDR3 spells CASSTGQGAGEQYF. CDR3 coding DNA: TGTGCCAGTAGTACCGGACAGGGTGCGGGCGAGCAGTACTTC.